This entry describes one T cell receptor (beta chain). Using immunoSEQ multiplex PCR, the repertoire was profiled, and TCRdb retains in-frame clones only, with some absent. The sample yields roughly 110,000 clones, 75% to 95% seen once. CDR3 length: 14 amino acids. With 7 bases clipped from V and 3 bases from J, the junction kept 8 bases outside the gene matches. Germline V gene sequence: CDR1 MNHNS, CDR2 SASEGT. These data are taken from a study of T cell changes during pregnancy in multiple sclerosis. The specimen comprised peripheral blood, sampled before pregnancy. The origin of this receptor is a female donor with multiple sclerosis, enrolled in a pregnancy study. The chain recombines TRBV6-1 with TRBJ2-7, with 8 bases matching TRBD1. CDR3 DNA sequence: TGTGCCAGCACCGACGGGACAGGTGTCTACGAGCAGTACTTC. This sequence encodes CASTDGTGVYEQYF.